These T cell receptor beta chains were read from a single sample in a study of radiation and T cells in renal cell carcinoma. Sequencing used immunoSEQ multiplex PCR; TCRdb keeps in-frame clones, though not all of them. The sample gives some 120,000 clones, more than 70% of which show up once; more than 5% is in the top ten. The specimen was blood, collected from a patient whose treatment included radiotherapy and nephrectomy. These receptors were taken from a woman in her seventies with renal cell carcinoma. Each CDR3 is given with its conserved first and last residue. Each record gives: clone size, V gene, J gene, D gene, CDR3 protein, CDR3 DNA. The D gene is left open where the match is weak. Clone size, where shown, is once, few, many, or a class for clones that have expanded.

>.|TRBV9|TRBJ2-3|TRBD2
CASSVGASGVLTDTQYF
TGTGCCAGCAGCGTAGGGGCTAGCGGGGTCCTCACAGATACGCAGTATTTT
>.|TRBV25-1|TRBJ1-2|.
CASSDYGYGYTF
TGTGCCAGCAGTGATTACGGCTATGGCTACACCTTC
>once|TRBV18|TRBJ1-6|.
CASSPYGSSYNSPLHF
TGTGCCAGCTCACCATACGGGAGCTCCTATAATTCACCCCTCCACTTT
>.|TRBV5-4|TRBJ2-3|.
CASSLRQGTDTQYF
TGTGCCAGCAGCTTACGACAGGGCACAGATACGCAGTATTTT
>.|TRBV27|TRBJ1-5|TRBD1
CASSQSGQSNQPQHF
TGTGCCAGCAGTCAATCGGGACAGAGCAATCAGCCCCAGCATTTT
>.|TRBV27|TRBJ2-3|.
CATPGSTDTQYF
TGTGCCACTCCAGGTAGCACAGATACGCAGTATTTT
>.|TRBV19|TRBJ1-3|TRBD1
CASTQTGVRNTIYF
TGTGCCAGCACACAGACAGGGGTGAGAAACACCATATATTTT
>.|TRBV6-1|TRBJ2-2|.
CASSERGDTTGELFF
TGTGCCAGCAGTGAACGAGGGGACACTACCGGGGAGCTGTTTTTT
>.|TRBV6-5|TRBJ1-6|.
CASCWGFNSPLHF
TGTGCCAGCTGTTGGGGGTTCAATTCACCCCTCCACTTT
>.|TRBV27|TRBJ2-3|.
CASSPSRGDTQYF
TGTGCCAGCAGTCCCTCGAGGGGAGATACGCAGTATTTT
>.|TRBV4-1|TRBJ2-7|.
CASSQAGTTYEQYF
TGCGCCAGCAGCCAAGCCGGGACAACCTACGAGCAGTACTTC
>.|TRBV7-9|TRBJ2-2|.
CASLAPTNTGELFF
TGTGCCAGCCTCGCCCCAACGAACACCGGGGAGCTGTTTTTT
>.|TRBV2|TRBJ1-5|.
CASRTYDSNQPQHF
TGTGCCAGCAGAACATACGATAGCAATCAGCCCCAGCATTTT
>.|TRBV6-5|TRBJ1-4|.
CASRDGSTNEKLFF
TGTGCCAGCAGGGACGGGTCTACTAATGAAAAACTGTTTTTT
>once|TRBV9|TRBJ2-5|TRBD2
CASSASPGLAGGETQYF
TGTGCCAGCAGCGCCTCTCCGGGACTAGCGGGGGGGGAGACCCAGTACTTC
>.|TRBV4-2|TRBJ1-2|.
CASSQELGSGGYTF
TGTGCCAGCAGCCAAGAACTAGGGTCGGGAGGCTACACCTTC